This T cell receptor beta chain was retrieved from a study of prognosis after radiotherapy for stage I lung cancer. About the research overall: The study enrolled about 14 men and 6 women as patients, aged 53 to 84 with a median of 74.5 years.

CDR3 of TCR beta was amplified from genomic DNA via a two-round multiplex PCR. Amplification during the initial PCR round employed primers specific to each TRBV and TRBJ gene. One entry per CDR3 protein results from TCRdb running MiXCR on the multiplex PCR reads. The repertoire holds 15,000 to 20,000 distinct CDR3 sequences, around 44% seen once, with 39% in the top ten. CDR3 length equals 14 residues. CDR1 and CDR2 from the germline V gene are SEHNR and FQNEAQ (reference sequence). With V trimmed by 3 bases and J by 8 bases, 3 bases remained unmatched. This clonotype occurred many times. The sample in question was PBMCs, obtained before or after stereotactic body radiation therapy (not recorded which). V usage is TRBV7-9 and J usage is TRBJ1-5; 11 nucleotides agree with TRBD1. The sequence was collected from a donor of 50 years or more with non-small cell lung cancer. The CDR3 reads CASSFGTGGEPQHF. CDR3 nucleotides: TGTGCCAGCAGCTTCGGGACAGGGGGTGAGCCCCAGCATTTT.